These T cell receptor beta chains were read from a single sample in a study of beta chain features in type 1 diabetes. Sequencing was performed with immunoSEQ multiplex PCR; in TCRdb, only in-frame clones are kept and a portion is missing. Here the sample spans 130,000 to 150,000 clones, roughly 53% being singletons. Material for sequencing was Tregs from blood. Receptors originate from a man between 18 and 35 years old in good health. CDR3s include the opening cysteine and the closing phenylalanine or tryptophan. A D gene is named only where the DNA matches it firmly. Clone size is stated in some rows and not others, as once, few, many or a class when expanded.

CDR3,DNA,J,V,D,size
CASSLTGTGFGYTF,TGTGCCAGCAGCCTGACCGGGACAGGGTTCGGCTACACCTTC,TRBJ1-2,TRBV5-4,TRBD1,-
CASSLRRTSSYEQYF,TGTGCCAGCAGCTTAAGACGGACATCTTCCTACGAGCAGTACTTC,TRBJ2-7,TRBV11-2,-,-
CASTPGGGLRETQYF,TGTGCCAGCACTCCTGGCGGCGGACTACGAGAGACCCAGTACTTC,TRBJ2-5,TRBV6-5,-,-
CASSAGLIYGYTF,TGTGCCAGCAGTGCGGGACTCATCTATGGCTACACCTTC,TRBJ1-2,TRBV6-1,-,-
CASSLVPRQGVQPQHF,TGTGCCAGCAGCTTAGTTCCCCGACAGGGGGTTCAGCCCCAGCATTTT,TRBJ1-5,TRBV7-8,TRBD1,-
CASSWTGRGYTF,TGTGCCAGCAGTTGGACAGGGAGGGGCTACACCTTC,TRBJ1-2,TRBV6-1,TRBD1,-
CASSLDPGVVETQYF,TGTGCCAGCAGCTTGGACCCGGGGGTTGTGGAGACCCAGTACTTC,TRBJ2-5,TRBV5-5,-,-
CASSLVTGAYEQYF,TGCGCCAGCAGCTTGGTTACAGGGGCCTACGAGCAGTACTTC,TRBJ2-7,TRBV5-1,TRBD1,few
CASSLRRYEQYF,TGTGCCAGCAGTTTGCGGCGCTACGAGCAGTACTTC,TRBJ2-7,TRBV28,-,-
CASSYEWTSENNEQFF,TGTGCCAGCAGTTACGAATGGACTAGCGAGAACAATGAGCAGTTCTTC,TRBJ2-1,TRBV6-7,TRBD2,few
CASSSTGGYYGYTF,TGCGCCAGCAGCTCGACAGGGGGATACTATGGCTACACCTTC,TRBJ1-2,TRBV5-1,TRBD1,-
CASSLVRGGGTDTQYF,TGTGCCAGCAGCTTAGTTAGGGGGGGCGGCACAGATACGCAGTATTTT,TRBJ2-3,TRBV7-6,-,-
CASSLLPGTHDNTGELFF,TGTGCCAGCTCACTTCTACCGGGAACCCACGACAACACCGGGGAGCTGTTTTTT,TRBJ2-2,TRBV18,-,-
CSVRTVTYEQYF,TGCAGCGTTAGGACAGTGACCTACGAGCAGTACTTC,TRBJ2-7,TRBV29-1,-,-
CASSPARAGTSDYGYTF,TGTGCCAGCAGCCCCGCCAGAGCGGGGACTTCGGACTATGGCTACACCTTC,TRBJ1-2,TRBV7-2,-,-
CASSPLQPGEGQPQHF,TGTGCCAGCTCACCACTGCAGCCGGGGGAGGGTCAGCCCCAGCATTTT,TRBJ1-5,TRBV18,-,once
CASWPGVGNTGELFF,TGTGCCTCTTGGCCGGGGGTAGGGAACACCGGGGAGCTGTTTTTT,TRBJ2-2,TRBV10-3,-,-
CASSFRLAEYSYNEQFF,TGCGCCAGCAGCTTTAGGCTAGCGGAATACTCCTACAATGAGCAGTTCTTC,TRBJ2-1,TRBV5-1,TRBD2,-
CAIKKRQGEQFF,TGTGCCATCAAAAAGAGGCAGGGCGAGCAGTTCTTC,TRBJ2-1,TRBV10-3,-,-
CASTQGSYGYTF,TGTGCCAGCACCCAGGGTAGCTATGGCTACACCTTC,TRBJ1-2,TRBV28,-,-
CASSPYHHSPQGEKLFF,TGTGCCAGCAGTCCGTACCATCACTCGCCTCAGGGTGAAAAACTGTTTTTT,TRBJ1-4,TRBV27,-,-
CAGSLVWQGYEQYF,TGTGCCGGCAGCTTAGTCTGGCAGGGCTACGAGCAGTACTTC,TRBJ2-7,TRBV7-9,-,once
CASSLFSRGLNTGELFF,TGTGCCAGCAGCTTGTTCAGCAGGGGCTTGAACACCGGGGAGCTGTTTTTT,TRBJ2-2,TRBV5-4,-,-
CASSTSWVGGAETQYF,TGTGCCAGCAGCACTTCGTGGGTGGGAGGGGCAGAGACCCAGTACTTC,TRBJ2-5,TRBV28,TRBD2,-
CASSRDRGETQYF,TGTGCCAGCAGCCGGGACAGGGGAGAGACCCAGTACTTC,TRBJ2-5,TRBV11-2,TRBD1,-
CASSFLKQGLRETQYF,TGTGCCAGCAGCTTTTTGAAACAGGGGTTAAGGGAGACCCAGTACTTC,TRBJ2-5,TRBV7-8,TRBD1,-
CSAQGQGTYEQYF,TGCAGCGCACAAGGACAGGGGACCTACGAGCAGTACTTC,TRBJ2-7,TRBV29-1,TRBD1,few
CASTPTVAKNIQYF,TGTGCCAGTACCCCCACGGTAGCCAAAAACATTCAGTACTTC,TRBJ2-4,TRBV19,-,-
CSVDPRQGDNGYTF,TGCAGCGTTGACCCCAGACAGGGTGATAATGGCTACACCTTC,TRBJ1-2,TRBV29-1,TRBD1,-
CASTSRDSQAFF,TGTGCCAGTACCTCCAGGGACTCTCAAGCTTTCTTT,TRBJ1-1,TRBV19,-,once
CASSLDITGHSYEQYF,TGCGCCAGCAGCTTGGACATAACGGGACACTCCTACGAGCAGTACTTC,TRBJ2-7,TRBV5-1,-,once
CASSSKAGASPLHF,TGTGCCAGCAGTTCCAAAGCAGGGGCTTCACCCCTCCACTTT,TRBJ1-6,TRBV6-5,-,-
CASSSTGFTGELFF,TGTGCCAGCAGCTCGACAGGGTTCACCGGGGAGCTGTTTTTT,TRBJ2-2,TRBV5-6,TRBD1,-
CASSEQGESGYTF,TGTGCCAGCAGTGAACAGGGGGAGAGTGGCTACACCTTC,TRBJ1-2,TRBV2,TRBD1,few
CASSRQGNSPLHF,TGTGCCAGCAGCCGACAGGGGAATTCACCCCTCCACTTT,TRBJ1-6,TRBV28,TRBD1,-
CASATAPDTEAFF,TGTGCCAGTGCGACAGCCCCGGACACTGAAGCTTTCTTT,TRBJ1-1,TRBV2,-,-
CASSYRGLGMTEAFF,TGTGCCAGCAGTTACAGGGGGCTAGGGATGACTGAAGCTTTCTTT,TRBJ1-1,TRBV6-5,TRBD1,-
CASSQDSATGVYGYTF,TGTGCCAGCAGCCAAGATTCGGCCACAGGGGTCTATGGCTACACCTTC,TRBJ1-2,TRBV4-2,TRBD1,once
CASSSQRAVNNEQFF,TGTGCCAGCAGCTCTCAGCGGGCCGTTAACAATGAGCAGTTCTTC,TRBJ2-1,TRBV7-3,-,-
CASSLMSDWSFF,TGTGCCAGCAGTTTGATGTCGGACTGGTCTTTCTTT,TRBJ1-1,TRBV28,-,-
CASRPGTGPPYEQYF,TGTGCCAGCAGACCCGGGACAGGTCCGCCCTACGAGCAGTACTTC,TRBJ2-7,TRBV7-9,TRBD1,-